This T cell receptor beta chain was captured in a study of identical twins. Study findings and constraints: Within twin pairs, the out-of-frame alpha sequences they shared showed excess low generation probability. The study found weaker excess twin sharing in beta out-of-frame sequences.

This clonotype has more than one count but fewer than ten. What it binds is unknown. Germline V gene data show CDR1 as SEHNR and CDR2 as FQNEAQ (reference sequence). Trimming left V 5 bases short and J 0 bases short, with 13 bases between. The CDR3 has 15 residues. Each CDR3 protein gets one entry after TCRdb re-called the 5' RACE reads with MiXCR. The sample lists 250,000 or so distinct CDR3 sequences, 7.5% seen once, with under 6% in the top ten. Healthy Caucasians supplied all donations. The sample was also linked to a second study, of yellow fever vaccine responses in identical twins. That study adds: The T cell response to vaccination in identical twins was reportedly partly convergent and partly personalized.

The sequenced sample was CD8+ T cells sorted from blood. The chain links TRBV7-9 to TRBJ1-1; D remains ambiguous. The sequence derives from a woman aged 18-29 years in good health. CDR3 DNA sequence: TGTGCCAGCAGCCCCCCCATCAACATGAACACTGAAGCTTTCTTT. Translating gives CASSPPINMNTEAFF.